This T cell receptor beta chain was observed in a study of identical twins' blood T cells. Broader study findings: Twin repertoire similarity may partly reflect shared environment. Shared CDR3 clonotype counts between two donors mainly tracked the product of their cloneset sizes, twins included.

This clonotype was observed a few times. What it binds is not known. TCRdb reprocessed the 5' RACE reads via MiXCR and lists one record per CDR3 protein. The profile shows 350,000 to 450,000 distinct CDR3 sequences, more than 25% of them singletons. Reared together, all three twin pairs probably met the same infectious agents and vaccines. Trimming left V 5 bases short and J 7 bases short, with 14 bases between. Looked up from germline, CDR1 is SGHAT and CDR2 is FQNNGV. This CDR3 spans 13 amino acids. Sequenced sample: PBMCs. The receptor was isolated from a woman aged 18 to 55 in good health. The chain combines TRBV11-2 with TRBJ1-2; D gene ambiguous. In DNA, the CDR3 is TGTGCCAGCAGCGCTACGGGCCTGAGTGGCTACACCTTC. This encodes CASSATGLSGYTF.